In this sample, the clone carrying this TCR beta chain turned up a few times. The sample comes from a study of T cell repertoires in cytomegalovirus infection. TCRdb analysed the reads with MiXCR anew, one entry per CDR3 protein. Found here are approximately 500,000 distinct CDR3 sequences, 11% of them singletons; the top ten hold 10%. V shed 2 bases and J 9 bases; nucleotides not matched to a gene: 13. Germline-derived CDR1 and CDR2 are LNHNV and YYDKDF (reference sequence). This CDR3 comprises 16 residues. This chain uses TRBV15 with TRBJ2-1; 7 bases fit TRBD2. This clonotype was obtained from a human donor in good health (CMV status not recorded). Some clones in this sample may be carry-over from other donors' samples. Input material: PBMCs. The CDR3 DNA sequence: TGTGCCACCAGCAGACCTCAGCGGGGCGAAGGGATTGAGCAGTTCTTC. Its protein product is CATSRPQRGEGIEQFF.